This TCR beta chain was identified in a study of blood T cell repertoires in COVID-19 (TCRdb year 2020). Context from the whole study: The collaborator samples originated in the United States, Italy and Spain and spanned the acute and convalescent phases of COVID-19. The prospective study material was composed of cDNA or gDNA derived from T cells, B-cell-depleted T cells, or PBMCs. The dataset comprised deeply sampled blood TCRbeta repertoires from subjects exposed to, actively infected with, or recovered from COVID-19. The repertoires were released in a freely available public database meant as a resource for research on the immune response to SARS-CoV-2. Samples were obtained from the ongoing ImmuneRACE study (first 160 participants) and from roughly 1,300 subjects provided by 6 global collaborators. Nearly every sample came with metadata listing a de-identified subject ID, COVID-19 status, age in years and sex. Where available, HLA class I and class II types were taken from metadata supplied by the sample provider and were not determined by assay-based typing. What the study reported, not specific to this receptor: The amount of clinical and demographic metadata varied by source and participant and was provided uncurated.

Via the germline V gene, CDR1 is SGHDN and CDR2 FVKESK. The CDR3 spans 20 residues, from the cysteine through the phenylalanine. Only the CDR3 DNA stays, 60 bases, in frame from base 1. The germline V and J ends show losses of 3 bases and 0 bases respectively, and no gene match explains 16 bases of the junction. Collaborating institutions collected whole blood in K2EDTA tubes following their own protocols. Collaborator samples were shipped for TCRbeta analysis as frozen whole blood, isolated PBMCs, or DNA extracted from either sample type. In the case of this clone: Its antigen is still unknown. Base quality data are lacking; no much larger clone is found one base away.

TCRbeta CDR3 regions were amplified from genomic DNA by means of the immunoSEQ Assay, a bias-controlled multiplex PCR. In the paper's pipeline: The number of nucleated cells in each sample was estimated by amplification of reference gene primers within the assay. Sequence reads were collapsed and filtered to measure the absolute abundance of every unique TCRbeta CDR3 rearrangement. For each sample, productive Simpson clonality was calculated by taking the square root of Simpson's diversity index across productive rearrangements. TCRdb re-hosts the immuneACCESS table, in-frame sequences only. Its copies lack some clones; in the studies checked, an unresolved V gene accounts for under half of them, and the cause for the rest is not known. D and trimming come from the DNA, and the V and J calls and clone size come from that table. The table for this sample lists about 24,000 clones; 85% to 90% of them were counted only once. 15% to 20% of the sample comes from the top ten.

This clonotype was obtained from a human donor in a cohort sampled during active COVID-19. Sequenced: peripheral blood. The sequence links TRBV14 to TRBJ2-3; 9 bases in between match TRBD1. This receptor has the CDR3 CASSQGRGQGIIHSTDTQYF. The sequenced DNA is TGTGCCAGCAGCCAGGGAAGGGGACAGGGAATCATTCACAGCACAGATACGCAGTATTTT.